This paragraph reports one T cell receptor (beta chain). This sample was taken from a study of CD8 T cells in Susac syndrome. Trimming took 6 bases from V and 1 from J, leaving 13 bases between them. The CDR3 consists of 13 residues. Germline V gene data show CDR1 as DFQATT and CDR2 as SNEGSKA (reference sequence). The authors reverse transcribed about 0.5 to 1 ug RNA with random hexamers. Across 54 Vbeta and 13 Jbeta, TCR beta CDR3 was amplified with immunoSEQ multiplex PCR. One entry per CDR3 protein results from TCRdb running MiXCR on the immunoSEQ multiplex PCR reads. This repertoire shows about 250,000 distinct CDR3 sequences, over 85% found once; its top ten account for approximately 0.07%.

The chain employs TRBV20-1 and TRBJ2-7; D remains ambiguous. The receptor was derived from a human donor with multiple sclerosis. Sequencing used CD4+ T cells from PBMCs. CDR3 nucleotide sequence: TGCAGTGCCCGTCGTGTGGGTTCCTACGAGCAGTACGTC. It codes for CSARRVGSYEQYV.